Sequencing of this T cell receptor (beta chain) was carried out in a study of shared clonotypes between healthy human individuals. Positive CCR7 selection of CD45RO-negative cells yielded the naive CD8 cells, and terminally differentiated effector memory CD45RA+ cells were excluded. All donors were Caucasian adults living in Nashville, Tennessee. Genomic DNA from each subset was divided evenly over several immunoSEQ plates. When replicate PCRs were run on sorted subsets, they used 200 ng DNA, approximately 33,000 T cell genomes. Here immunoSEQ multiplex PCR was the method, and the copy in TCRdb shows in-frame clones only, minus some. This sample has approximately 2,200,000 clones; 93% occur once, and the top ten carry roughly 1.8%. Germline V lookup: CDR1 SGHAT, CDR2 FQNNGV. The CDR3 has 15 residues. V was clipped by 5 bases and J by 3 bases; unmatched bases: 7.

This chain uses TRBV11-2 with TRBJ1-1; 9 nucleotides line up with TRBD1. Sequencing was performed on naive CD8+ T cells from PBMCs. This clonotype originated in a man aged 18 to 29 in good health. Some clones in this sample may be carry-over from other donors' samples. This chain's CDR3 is CASSLQGTGYTEAFF. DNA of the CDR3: TGTGCCAGCAGCCTCCAAGGGACAGGGTACACTGAAGCTTTCTTT.